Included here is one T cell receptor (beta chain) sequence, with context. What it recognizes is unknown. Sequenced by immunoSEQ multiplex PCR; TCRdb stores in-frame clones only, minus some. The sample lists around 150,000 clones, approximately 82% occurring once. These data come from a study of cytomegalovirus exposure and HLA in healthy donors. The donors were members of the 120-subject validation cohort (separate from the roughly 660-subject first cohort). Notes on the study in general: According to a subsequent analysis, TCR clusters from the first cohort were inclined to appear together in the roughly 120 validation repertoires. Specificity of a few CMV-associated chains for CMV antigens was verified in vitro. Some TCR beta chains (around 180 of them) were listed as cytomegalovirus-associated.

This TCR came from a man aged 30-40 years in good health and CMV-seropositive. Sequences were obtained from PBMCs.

The CDR3 region has the DNA TGTGCCAGCAGCTCTTGGGGCGGGAGTCAGCCCCAGCATTTT. Translating gives CASSSWGGSQPQHF. The chain combines TRBV5-4 with TRBJ1-5; possible D gene TRBD1, 5 bases. The germline CDR1 and CDR2 sequences are SGHNT and YYREEE (reference sequence). The V gene lost 3 bases and the J gene lost 6 bases, with 13 bases spanning the gap. This CDR3 spans 14 amino acids.